This T cell receptor beta chain comes out of a study of technical replicates of blood from a handful of donors. TCRdb keeps only in-frame clones here, not all; method: immunoSEQ multiplex PCR. The sample records 79,000 or so clones, around nine tenths being singletons. V lost 8 bases to trimming and J lost 3 bases; unmatched junction nucleotides: 18. CDR3 size: 17 residues. Germline-derived CDR1 and CDR2 are SQVTM and ANQGSEA. The sequenced material came from T cells isolated from PBMCs. This chain joins TRBV29-1 and TRBJ2-7, with 11 positions matching TRBD2. This TCR was recovered from a human donor in good health. This chain's CDR3 is CSRGLAGGQFSSYEQYF. CDR3 DNA: TGCAGCCGAGGGCTAGCGGGGGGCCAATTCTCCAGCTACGAGCAGTACTTC.